This TCR beta chain appears in the sequencing data of a study of monozygotic twins with inflammatory bowel disease. The input for each TCR library was 3,500 to 4,500 ng of total RNA. Amplification used two nested PCRs: around 15 cycles, then 8 to 10 cycles, on TCRalpha/TCRbeta cDNA. Reanalyzing the 5' RACE reads, TCRdb keeps one entry per CDR3 protein, without DNA. The table lists more than 300,000 distinct CDR3 sequences. This receptor was taken from a human donor with ulcerative colitis or Crohn's disease, or a healthy co-twin of an affected twin (not recorded which). Sequencing used blood.

This chain's CDR3 is CASSLDRVGGTDTQYF. V usage is TRBV4-2 and J usage is TRBJ2-3. The length of the CDR3 is 16 residues. Germline V lookup: CDR1 LGHNA, CDR2 YNFKEQ.